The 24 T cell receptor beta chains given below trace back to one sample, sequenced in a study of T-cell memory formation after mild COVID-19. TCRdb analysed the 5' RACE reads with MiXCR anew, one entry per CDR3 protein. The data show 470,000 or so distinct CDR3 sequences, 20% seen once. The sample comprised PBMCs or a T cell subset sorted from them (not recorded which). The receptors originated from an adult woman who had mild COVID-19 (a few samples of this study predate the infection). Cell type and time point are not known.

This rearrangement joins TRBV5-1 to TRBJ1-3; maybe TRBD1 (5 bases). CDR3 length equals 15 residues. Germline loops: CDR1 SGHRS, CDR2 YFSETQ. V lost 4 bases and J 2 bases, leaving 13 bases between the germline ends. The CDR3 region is CASSAGGGAGNTIYF. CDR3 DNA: TGCGCCAGCAGCGCTGGCGGGGGAGCTGGAAACACCATATATTTT.

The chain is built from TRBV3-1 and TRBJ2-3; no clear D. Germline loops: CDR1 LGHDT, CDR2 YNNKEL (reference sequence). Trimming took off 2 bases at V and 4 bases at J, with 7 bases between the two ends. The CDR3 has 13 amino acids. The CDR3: CASSQTASDTQYF. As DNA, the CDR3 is TGTGCCAGCAGCCAAACTGCCTCAGATACGCAGTATTTT.

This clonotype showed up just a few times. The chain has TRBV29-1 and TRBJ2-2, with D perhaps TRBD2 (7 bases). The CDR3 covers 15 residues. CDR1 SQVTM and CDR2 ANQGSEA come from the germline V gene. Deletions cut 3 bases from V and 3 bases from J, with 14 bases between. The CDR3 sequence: CSVDGGASHTGELFF. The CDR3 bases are TGCAGCGTTGATGGGGGGGCTTCGCACACCGGGGAGCTGTTTTTT.

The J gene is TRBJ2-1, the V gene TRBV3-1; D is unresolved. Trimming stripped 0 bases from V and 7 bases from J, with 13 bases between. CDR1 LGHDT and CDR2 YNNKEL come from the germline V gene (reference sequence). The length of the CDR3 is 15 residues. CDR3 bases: TGTGCCAGCAGCCAAGAGAACCTGGTATCGAATGAGCAGTTCTTC. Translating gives CASSQENLVSNEQFF.

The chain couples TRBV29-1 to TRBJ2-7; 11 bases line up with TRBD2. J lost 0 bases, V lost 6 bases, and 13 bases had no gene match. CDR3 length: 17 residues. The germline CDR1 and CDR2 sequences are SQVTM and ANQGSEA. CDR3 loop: CSVTGSLAGGTSYEQYF. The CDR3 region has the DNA TGCAGCGTCACAGGTAGCCTAGCGGGGGGAACCTCCTACGAGCAGTACTTC.

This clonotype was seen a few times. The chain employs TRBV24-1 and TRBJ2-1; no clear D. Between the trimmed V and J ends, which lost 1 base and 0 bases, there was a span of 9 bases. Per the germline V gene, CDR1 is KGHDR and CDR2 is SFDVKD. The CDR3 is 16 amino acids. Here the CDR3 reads CATSDLTSYSYNEQFF. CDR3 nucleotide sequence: TGTGCCACCAGTGATTTAACATCCTACTCCTACAATGAGCAGTTCTTC.

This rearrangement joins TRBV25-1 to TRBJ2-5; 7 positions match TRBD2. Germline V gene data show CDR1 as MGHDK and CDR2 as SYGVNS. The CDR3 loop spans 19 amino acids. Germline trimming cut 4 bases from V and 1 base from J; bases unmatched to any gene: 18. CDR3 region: CASSGRAGPRSSGQETQYF. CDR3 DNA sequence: TGTGCCAGCAGTGGGCGAGCAGGGCCTAGGTCTAGCGGCCAAGAGACCCAGTACTTC.

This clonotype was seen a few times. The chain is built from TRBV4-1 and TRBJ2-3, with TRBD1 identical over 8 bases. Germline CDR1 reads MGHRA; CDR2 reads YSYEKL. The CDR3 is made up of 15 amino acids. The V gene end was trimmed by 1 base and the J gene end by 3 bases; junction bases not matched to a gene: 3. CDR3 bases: TGCGCCAGCAGCCAAGTCCGGGACAGGACAGATACGCAGTATTTT. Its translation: CASSQVRDRTDTQYF.

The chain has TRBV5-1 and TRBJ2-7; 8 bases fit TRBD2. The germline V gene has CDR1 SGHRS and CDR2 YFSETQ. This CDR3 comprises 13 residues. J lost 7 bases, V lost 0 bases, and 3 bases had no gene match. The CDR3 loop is CASSLERGGEQYF. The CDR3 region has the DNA TGCGCCAGCAGCTTGGAACGGGGGGGTGAGCAGTACTTC.

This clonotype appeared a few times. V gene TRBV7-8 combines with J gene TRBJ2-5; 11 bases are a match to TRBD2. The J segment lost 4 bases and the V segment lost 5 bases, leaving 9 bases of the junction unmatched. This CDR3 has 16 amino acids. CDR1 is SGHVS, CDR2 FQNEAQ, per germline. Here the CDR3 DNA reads TGTGCCAGCAGCCCCCGGGTTAGCGGGGGGGGAGAGACCCAGTACTTC. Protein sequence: CASSPRVSGGGETQYF.

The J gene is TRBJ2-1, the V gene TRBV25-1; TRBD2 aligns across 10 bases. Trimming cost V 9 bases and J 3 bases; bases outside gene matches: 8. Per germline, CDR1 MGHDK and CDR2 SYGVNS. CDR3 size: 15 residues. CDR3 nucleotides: TGTGCCAGTGAACTAGCGGGAAGGAGCTACAATGAGCAGTTCTTC. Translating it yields CASELAGRSYNEQFF.

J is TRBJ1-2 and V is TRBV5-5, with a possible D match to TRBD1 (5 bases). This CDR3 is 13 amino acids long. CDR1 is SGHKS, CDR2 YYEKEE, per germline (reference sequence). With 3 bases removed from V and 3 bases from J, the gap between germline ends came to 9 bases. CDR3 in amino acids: CASSSRQHYGYTF. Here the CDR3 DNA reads TGTGCCAGCAGCTCACGACAGCACTATGGCTACACCTTC.

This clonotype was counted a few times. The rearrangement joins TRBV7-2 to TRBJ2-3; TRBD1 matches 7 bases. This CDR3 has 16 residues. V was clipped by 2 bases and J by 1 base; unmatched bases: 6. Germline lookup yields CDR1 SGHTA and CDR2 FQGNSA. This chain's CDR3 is CASSLSRGRGTDTQYF. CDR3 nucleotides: TGTGCCAGCAGCTTATCAAGGGGGCGGGGCACAGATACGCAGTATTTT.

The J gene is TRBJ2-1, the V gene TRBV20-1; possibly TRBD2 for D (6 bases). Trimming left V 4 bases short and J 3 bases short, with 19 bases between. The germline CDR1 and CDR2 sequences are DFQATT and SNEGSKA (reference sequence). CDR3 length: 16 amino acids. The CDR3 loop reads CSATSPASVNYNEQFF. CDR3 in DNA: TGCAGTGCTACCTCCCCGGCTAGCGTGAACTACAATGAGCAGTTCTTC.

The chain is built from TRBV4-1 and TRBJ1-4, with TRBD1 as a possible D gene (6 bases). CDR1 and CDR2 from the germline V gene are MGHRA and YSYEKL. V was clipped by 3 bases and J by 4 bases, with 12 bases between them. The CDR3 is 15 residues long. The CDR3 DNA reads TGCGCCAGCAGCCAGCCACAGGGCAATAATGAAAAACTGTTTTTT. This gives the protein CASSQPQGNNEKLFF.

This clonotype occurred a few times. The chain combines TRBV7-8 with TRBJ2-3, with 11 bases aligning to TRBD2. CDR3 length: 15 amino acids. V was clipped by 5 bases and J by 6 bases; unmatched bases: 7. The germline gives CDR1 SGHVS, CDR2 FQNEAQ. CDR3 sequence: CASSPVAGGPDTQYF. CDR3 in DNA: TGTGCCAGCAGCCCCGTAGCGGGGGGGCCGGATACGCAGTATTTT.

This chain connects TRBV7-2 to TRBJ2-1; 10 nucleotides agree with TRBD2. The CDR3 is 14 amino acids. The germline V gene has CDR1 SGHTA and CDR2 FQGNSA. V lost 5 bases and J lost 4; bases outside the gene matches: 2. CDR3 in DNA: TGTGCCAGCAGCGAAGCGGGGGGGTACAATGAGCAGTTCTTC. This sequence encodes CASSEAGGYNEQFF.

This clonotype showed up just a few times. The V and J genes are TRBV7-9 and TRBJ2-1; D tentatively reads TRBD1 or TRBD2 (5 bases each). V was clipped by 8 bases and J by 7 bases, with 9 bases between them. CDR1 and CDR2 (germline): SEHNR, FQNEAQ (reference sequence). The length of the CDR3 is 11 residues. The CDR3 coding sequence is TGTGCCAGCCCCTGGGGGAATGAGCAGTTCTTC. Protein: CASPWGNEQFF.

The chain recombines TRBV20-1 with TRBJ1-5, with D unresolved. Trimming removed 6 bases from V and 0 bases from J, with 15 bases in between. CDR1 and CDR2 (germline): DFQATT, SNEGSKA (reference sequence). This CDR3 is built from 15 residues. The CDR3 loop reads CSAHQSAYSNQPQHF. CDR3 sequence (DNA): TGCAGTGCCCACCAATCGGCTTATAGCAATCAGCCCCAGCATTTT.

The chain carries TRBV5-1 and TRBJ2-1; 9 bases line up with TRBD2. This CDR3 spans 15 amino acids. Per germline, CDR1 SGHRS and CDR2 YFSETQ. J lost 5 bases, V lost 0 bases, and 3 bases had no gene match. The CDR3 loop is CASSLGGGANNEQFF. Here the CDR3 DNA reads TGCGCCAGCAGCTTGGGCGGGGGGGCTAACAATGAGCAGTTCTTC.

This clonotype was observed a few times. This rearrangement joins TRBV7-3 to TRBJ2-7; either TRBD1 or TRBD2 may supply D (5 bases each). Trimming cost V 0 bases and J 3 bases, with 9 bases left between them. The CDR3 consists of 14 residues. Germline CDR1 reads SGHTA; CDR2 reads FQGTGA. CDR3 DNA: TGTGCCAGCAGCTTAACGCCGAGGGGCTACGAGCAGTACTTC. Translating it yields CASSLTPRGYEQYF.

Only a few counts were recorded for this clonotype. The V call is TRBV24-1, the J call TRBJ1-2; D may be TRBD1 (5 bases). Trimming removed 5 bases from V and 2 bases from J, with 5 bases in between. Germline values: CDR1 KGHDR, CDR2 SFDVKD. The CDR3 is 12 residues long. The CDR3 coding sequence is TGTGCCACCAGTGCAGGGAACTATGGCTACACCTTC. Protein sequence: CATSAGNYGYTF.

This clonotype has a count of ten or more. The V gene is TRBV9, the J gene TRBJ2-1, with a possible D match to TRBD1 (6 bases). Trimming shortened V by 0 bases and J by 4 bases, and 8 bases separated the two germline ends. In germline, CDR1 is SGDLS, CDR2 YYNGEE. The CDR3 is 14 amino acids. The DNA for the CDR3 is TGTGCCAGCAGCGTAGGGACAGAGTACAATGAGCAGTTCTTC. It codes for CASSVGTEYNEQFF.

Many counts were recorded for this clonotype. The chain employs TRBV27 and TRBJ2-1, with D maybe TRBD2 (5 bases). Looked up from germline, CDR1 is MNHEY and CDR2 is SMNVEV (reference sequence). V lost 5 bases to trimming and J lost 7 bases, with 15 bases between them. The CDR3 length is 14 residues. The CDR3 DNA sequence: TGTGCCAGCAGTATCCCAATGAGGAGGAATGAGCAGTTCTTC. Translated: CASSIPMRRNEQFF.